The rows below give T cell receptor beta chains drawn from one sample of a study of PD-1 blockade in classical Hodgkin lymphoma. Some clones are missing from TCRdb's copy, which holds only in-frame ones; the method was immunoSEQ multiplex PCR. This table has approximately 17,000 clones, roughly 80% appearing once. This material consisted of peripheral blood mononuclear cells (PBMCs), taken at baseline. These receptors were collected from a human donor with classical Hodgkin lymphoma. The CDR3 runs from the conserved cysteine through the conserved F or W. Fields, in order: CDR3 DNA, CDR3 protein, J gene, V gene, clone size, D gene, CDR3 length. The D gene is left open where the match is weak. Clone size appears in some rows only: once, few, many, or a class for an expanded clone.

DNA: TGTGCCAGCGGCCCTGGGACTAACTACGAGCAGTACTTC
CDR3: CASGPGTNYEQYF
J: TRBJ2-7
V: TRBV2
size: -
D: TRBD2
length: 13

DNA: TGTGCCAGCAGCCGACAGAGCTCTGGAAACACCATATATTTT
CDR3: CASSRQSSGNTIYF
J: TRBJ1-3
V: TRBV13
size: medium-sized
D: -
length: 14

DNA: TGCAGCGTTGGCAGGGGGGACTATGGCTACACCTTC
CDR3: CSVGRGDYGYTF
J: TRBJ1-2
V: TRBV29-1
size: -
D: TRBD1
length: 12

DNA: TGTGCCAGCAGTGAAGTGACCCGCACCTACGAGCAGTACTTC
CDR3: CASSEVTRTYEQYF
J: TRBJ2-7
V: TRBV6-1
size: -
D: -
length: 14

DNA: TGTGCCAGCAGTTTAGGGGGCGGATACTATGGCTACACCTTC
CDR3: CASSLGGGYYGYTF
J: TRBJ1-2
V: TRBV28
size: -
D: -
length: 14

DNA: TGCGCCAGCAGCCAAGAAGAGACCGCCGGGGAGACCCAGTACTTC
CDR3: CASSQEETAGETQYF
J: TRBJ2-5
V: TRBV4-1
size: once
D: -
length: 15

DNA: TGTGCCAGCAGTGAAATGTTCTCTGGGGCCAACGTCCTGACTTTC
CDR3: CASSEMFSGANVLTF
J: TRBJ2-6
V: TRBV6-1
size: few
D: -
length: 15

DNA: TGCGCCAGCAGCTTTACCTTGGACAGTAGCGAAGCTTTCTTT
CDR3: CASSFTLDSSEAFF
J: TRBJ1-1
V: TRBV5-1
size: few
D: -
length: 14

DNA: TGTGCCAGCAGCTCTCGGCGGATTGTGAATCAGCCCCAGCATTTT
CDR3: CASSSRRIVNQPQHF
J: TRBJ1-5
V: TRBV28
size: -
D: -
length: 15

DNA: TGTGCCAGTAGTTCCGGCGGAGCCACCGGGGAGCTGTTTTTT
CDR3: CASSSGGATGELFF
J: TRBJ2-2
V: TRBV19
size: few
D: -
length: 14

DNA: TGTGCCAGCAGCTTTGGCGTGTATAACTTTAATGAAGCTTTCTTT
CDR3: CASSFGVYNFNEAFF
J: TRBJ1-1
V: TRBV11-2
size: -
D: -
length: 15

DNA: TGTGCCAGCATCGGAAGCGGGGTCAAGGATACGCAGTATTTT
CDR3: CASIGSGVKDTQYF
J: TRBJ2-3
V: TRBV2
size: -
D: TRBD2
length: 14

DNA: TGTGCCAGCAAGGTAGACCAGTCCTACAATGAGCAGTTCTTC
CDR3: CASKVDQSYNEQFF
J: TRBJ2-1
V: TRBV6-4
size: -
D: -
length: 14

DNA: TGTGCCAGCAGCACACAGGGGGGGAACACTGAAGCTTTCTTT
CDR3: CASSTQGGNTEAFF
J: TRBJ1-1
V: TRBV11-2
size: -
D: TRBD1
length: 14

DNA: TGTGCCAGCAGTGAATTCAGGGGCGGCAATCAGCCCCAGCATTTT
CDR3: CASSEFRGGNQPQHF
J: TRBJ1-5
V: TRBV6-1
size: -
D: -
length: 15

DNA: TGTGCCAGCAGCTTAGTTCAGGGTTCCTTGGGCTATGGCTACACCTTC
CDR3: CASSLVQGSLGYGYTF
J: TRBJ1-2
V: TRBV7-6
size: -
D: -
length: 16

DNA: TGTGCCAGTAGTTGGGCGTTATTCACAGATACGCAGTATTTT
CDR3: CASSWALFTDTQYF
J: TRBJ2-3
V: TRBV19
size: -
D: -
length: 14

DNA: TGTGCCAGCAGTGATTTGGGACGGACTAGCACAGATACGCAGTATTTT
CDR3: CASSDLGRTSTDTQYF
J: TRBJ2-3
V: TRBV6-1
size: -
D: -
length: 16

DNA: TGTGCCACCAGCAGAGTGGGGCTAGATAACACCGGGGAGCTGTTTTTT
CDR3: CATSRVGLDNTGELFF
J: TRBJ2-2
V: TRBV15
size: -
D: -
length: 16

DNA: TGCGCCAGCAGCACCTCTAGCGGGGCTTCCTACGAGCAGTACTTC
CDR3: CASSTSSGASYEQYF
J: TRBJ2-7
V: TRBV4-1
size: -
D: TRBD2
length: 15

DNA: TGTGCCAGCTCCACCCACTACGAGCAGTACTTC
CDR3: CASSTHYEQYF
J: TRBJ2-7
V: TRBV2
size: -
D: -
length: 11

DNA: TGTGCCAGCAGAGAGGCTAGCGGGGTGTTCTCTGGGGCCAACGTCCTGACTTTC
CDR3: CASREASGVFSGANVLTF
J: TRBJ2-6
V: TRBV27
size: -
D: TRBD2
length: 18

DNA: TGTGCTAGTGGCCTCCAACCCTCTAACTATGGCTACACCTTC
CDR3: CASGLQPSNYGYTF
J: TRBJ1-2
V: TRBV12-5
size: -
D: -
length: 14

DNA: TGTGCCAGCAGTTTCCCCGGTGGAGGGGCCTACAATGAGCAGTTCTTC
CDR3: CASSFPGGGAYNEQFF
J: TRBJ2-1
V: TRBV28
size: -
D: -
length: 16

DNA: TGTGCCAGCAGCGAAGCGTTTGACACTGAAGCTTTCTTT
CDR3: CASSEAFDTEAFF
J: TRBJ1-1
V: TRBV9
size: -
D: -
length: 13

DNA: TGCGCCAGCAGCTTAGGGTTTGCCCGCCCGAATTCACCCCTCCACTTT
CDR3: CASSLGFARPNSPLHF
J: TRBJ1-6
V: TRBV5-1
size: once
D: -
length: 16

DNA: TGCGCCAGCAGCCAAGAGAGGACTAGAAGCACAGATACGCAGTATTTT
CDR3: CASSQERTRSTDTQYF
J: TRBJ2-3
V: TRBV4-1
size: -
D: TRBD2
length: 16

DNA: TGTGCCGGGAGTAGCGGAGGCCCCACAGATACGCAGTATTTT
CDR3: CAGSSGGPTDTQYF
J: TRBJ2-3
V: TRBV28
size: -
D: -
length: 14

DNA: TGTGCCAGCAGTGACAGGGGTAGGACTGAAGCTTTCTTT
CDR3: CASSDRGRTEAFF
J: TRBJ1-1
V: TRBV6-5
size: once
D: TRBD1
length: 13

DNA: TGCGCCAGCAGCTTGGTGGGCACCTTTGAAGCTTTCTTT
CDR3: CASSLVGTFEAFF
J: TRBJ1-1
V: TRBV5-1
size: few
D: -
length: 13

DNA: TGTGCCAGTAGTATAGGTCGACAGCCCCAAGAGACCCAGTACTTC
CDR3: CASSIGRQPQETQYF
J: TRBJ2-5
V: TRBV19
size: once
D: -
length: 15

DNA: TGCGCCAGCAGCACCCGGGGCGGGGGCGCCCGCACAGATACGCAGTATTTT
CDR3: CASSTRGGGARTDTQYF
J: TRBJ2-3
V: TRBV5-1
size: -
D: -
length: 17

DNA: TGTGCCAGCAGCTTGCGGTTAACCGGGGAGCTGTTTTTT
CDR3: CASSLRLTGELFF
J: TRBJ2-2
V: TRBV5-6
size: -
D: -
length: 13

DNA: TGCAGTGCAGGGGACGTTCAGCCCCAGCATTTT
CDR3: CSAGDVQPQHF
J: TRBJ1-5
V: TRBV20-1
size: -
D: -
length: 11

DNA: TGTGCCAGCAGCCATGGGGGACTTAACTACGAGCAGTACTTC
CDR3: CASSHGGLNYEQYF
J: TRBJ2-7
V: TRBV5-4
size: -
D: -
length: 14

DNA: TGTGCCAGCAGTCCTCAGGTATCTGGAAACACCATATATTTT
CDR3: CASSPQVSGNTIYF
J: TRBJ1-3
V: TRBV28
size: -
D: -
length: 14

DNA: TGTGCCGCCGCGGAGGCGGGCCGCAATGAGCAGTTCTTC
CDR3: CAAAEAGRNEQFF
J: TRBJ2-1
V: TRBV10-3
size: -
D: -
length: 13

DNA: TGTGCCAGCAGCCGCGGGACTAGCGAACAAGAGACCCAGTACTTC
CDR3: CASSRGTSEQETQYF
J: TRBJ2-5
V: TRBV4-2
size: -
D: TRBD2
length: 15

DNA: TGTGCCAGCTCGTACTACGGGGGGGCCGCGTACAATGAGCAGTTCTTC
CDR3: CASSYYGGAAYNEQFF
J: TRBJ2-1
V: TRBV18
size: -
D: TRBD2
length: 16

DNA: TGTGCCAGCCCATTTGAGAGCGAGCAGTACTTC
CDR3: CASPFESEQYF
J: TRBJ2-7
V: TRBV6-1
size: -
D: -
length: 11

DNA: TGTGCCAGCAGTGGCCGAGGACGCCAGCCCCAGCATTTT
CDR3: CASSGRGRQPQHF
J: TRBJ1-5
V: TRBV6-1
size: once
D: -
length: 13

DNA: TGTGCCAGCAGCGGACAGGGACAGCCCAACTATGGCTACACCTTC
CDR3: CASSGQGQPNYGYTF
J: TRBJ1-2
V: TRBV13
size: -
D: TRBD1
length: 15

DNA: TGTGCCAGCAGCCCCATGCGGGCCGCTAACCCTTTCAACTATGGCTACACCTTC
CDR3: CASSPMRAANPFNYGYTF
J: TRBJ1-2
V: TRBV7-8
size: -
D: -
length: 18

DNA: TGCGCCAGCAGCTTTCGGCAGGGTACAGATACGCAGTATTTT
CDR3: CASSFRQGTDTQYF
J: TRBJ2-3
V: TRBV5-1
size: few
D: -
length: 14

DNA: TGTGCCAGCAGCAAACGACAGGGGGCGACCACCGGGGAGCTGTTTTTT
CDR3: CASSKRQGATTGELFF
J: TRBJ2-2
V: TRBV7-9
size: medium-sized
D: TRBD1
length: 16

DNA: TGCGCCAGCAGCCAAGGGCAGAACCTCCTCTCCTACGAGCAGTACTTC
CDR3: CASSQGQNLLSYEQYF
J: TRBJ2-7
V: TRBV4-1
size: -
D: -
length: 16